This T cell receptor beta chain was identified during a study of T cells in Graves' hyperthyroidism and ophthalmopathy (dated by TCRdb to between 2017 and 2020). About the full investigation: Peripheral blood was collected at initial diagnosis, before any treatment. The 75 to 100 discovery patients were divided at random into training and test sets in a 7:3 ratio. According to the paper, TCR Vbeta CDR3 sequencing was carried out on 120 to 150 peripheral blood samples, which came from fewer than 50 ophthalmopathy, under 85 hyperthyroidism and roughly 17 progressor patients. Once sampling was done, hyperthyroidism patients were given methimazole at a starting dose of 30 mg daily, whereas ophthalmopathy patients were given high-dose intravenous methylprednisolone. The study also compared thyroid tissue and blood T-cell repertoires from about 6 Graves' hyperthyroidism patients. TCR V-J signatures able to tell the groups apart were searched for in a discovery cohort of 90 to 100 patients, of whom around 42 had Graves' ophthalmopathy and more than 55 had stable Graves' hyperthyroidism. Whether ophthalmopathy could be predicted prospectively was tested in an independent validation cohort made up of about 20 hyperthyroidism patients plus 17 patients who later progressed to ophthalmopathy. Points the paper makes about the study in general: A 13 V-J signature model separated ophthalmopathy from stable hyperthyroidism, with around 91% sensitivity and roughly 81% specificity in cross-validation and 80%/75% in testing. No statistical method was used to set the sample size in advance, and investigators knew the group allocation. Blood samples also contained most of the expanded thyroid clonotypes (frequency above 0.001), which suggests that blood repertoires may reflect thyroid immune responses. In validation, progression to ophthalmopathy was predicted by the model with approximately 67% sensitivity and roughly 76% specificity, a median of around 6.5 months before onset.

A word on this clonotype: Its antigen target is currently unknown. No base-level quality is on record; no much larger clone is a single base apart.

Moderately to severely active disease, a Clinical Activity Score of at least 3, a NOSPECS grade of at least 4, and a duration under 3 months were present in ophthalmopathy patients. Patients with uncontrolled infections, other autoimmune diseases, pregnancy or lactation were excluded. Diagnoses relied on clinical symptoms, serum thyroxine and TRAb, thyroid ultrasound and orbital computed tomography. PBMCs were separated from approximately 10 ml of fresh peripheral blood using Ficoll-Paque density gradient centrifugation. Total RNA was extracted with Trizol reagent, and quality was checked on an Agilent 2100 Bioanalyzer. TCR beta CDR3 regions were amplified from RNA transcripts. For the first round of RT-PCR on the TCR CDR3, the HTBI primer set was used together with the Qiagen OneStep RT-PCR kit. The libraries were constructed in a second round of multiplex PCR and then size-selected and purified. Paired-end sequencing of the libraries was performed with 100 bp reads on an Illumina HiSeq2000. The authors' pipeline ran thus. SOAPnuke was used to process the raw data, throwing out any read that contained adapters or uncalled bases, had a mean Phred below 15, or lacked an exact constant-primer or identifier match. COPE v1.2.5 was used to merge high-quality paired reads, and clonotypes were defined as unique nucleotide sequences. Clonotypes were aligned to IMGT TRBV, TRBD and TRBJ reference segments using MiTCR v1.1. The analysis was restricted to V-J combinations with a frequency above 0.0001, which together covered about 99% of the repertoires. The TCS score was defined as F50 (clonal expansion) divided by E x V (chaos), with BLOSUM62-based TCRdist calculated between CDR3 peptides within each V-J. Welch's t-statistics and random forest reduced several hundred V-J features to 13, which were used in a naive Bayes classifier (R e1071). TCRdb redid the processing of the public reads, applying fastp at Q25 and MiXCR, and retained in-frame beta chains. When rows share a CDR3 protein, they turn into one entry using the most common DNA and genes. The V and J calls here are based on TCRdb, not the publication. Counted in this sample were hundreds of thousands of distinct CDR3 sequences; 22% of them appeared once. Jointly, the top ten make up around 62% of the sample.

Including the terminal cysteine and phenylalanine, the CDR3 comprises 14 residues. The DNA shown is the 42-base CDR3, in frame from base 1. At the junction V is shortened by 7 bases and J by 4 bases; bases outside the gene matches: 8. CDR1 is given as MDHEN and CDR2 as SYDVKM, both from the germline V gene. The receptor was isolated from a man between 25 and 39 years old with Graves' ophthalmopathy. The specimen sequenced was blood. The rearrangement joined TRBV28 to TRBJ2-7; a stretch of 9 junction bases matches TRBD1. The CDR3 corresponds to CASNRDRVYYEQYF. The sequenced DNA is TGTGCCAGCAACCGGGACAGGGTCTATTACGAGCAGTACTTC.